This T cell receptor (beta chain) was observed in a study of blood T cell repertoires in COVID-19. TCRdb's table, derived via immunoSEQ multiplex PCR, lists solely in-frame clones and lacks some. The sample carries approximately 360,000 clones, 80% to 85% recorded once. J was trimmed by 10 bases and V by 1 base; bases with no gene match: 4. The CDR3 is 14 residues long. The germline gives CDR1 SEHNR, CDR2 FQNEAQ (reference sequence). The sample taken for sequencing was PBMCs or T cells enriched from blood (not recorded which). The clonotype originates from a woman between 45 and 60 years old who had recovered from COVID-19. V gene TRBV7-9 combines with J gene TRBJ1-6; 7 nucleotides match TRBD1. CDR3 region: CASSLDRGGSPLHF. As DNA, the CDR3 is TGTGCCAGCAGCTTAGACAGGGGTGGGTCACCCCTCCACTTT.